What follows describes a single T cell receptor (beta chain). The data were obtained in a study of T-cell reconstitution after alpha-beta-depleted transplantation in children. The length of the CDR3 is 15 residues. V dropped 5 bases and J dropped 2 bases, with 16 bases sitting between them. CDR1 is DFQATT, CDR2 SNEGSKA, per germline (reference sequence). The TCRbeta library was prepared with unique molecular identifiers. TCRdb called the PCR reads again in MiXCR, with one record for every CDR3 protein. The data contain around 600,000 distinct CDR3 sequences, roughly 17% of them singletons. This material consisted of PBMCs from the stem cell graft donor, taken from the stem cell graft. The V gene is TRBV20-1, the J gene TRBJ2-4; D possibly matches TRBD1 or TRBD2 (5 bases each). The receptor was derived from a human donor who donated a stem cell graft to a child with acute myeloid leukemia. The CDR3 DNA follows: TGCAGTGCTCTTCTCTTGCAGGGACCCAAAAACATTCAGTACTTC. Its protein is CSALLLQGPKNIQYF.